A selection of T cell receptor beta chains follows, all from one sample in a study of TIL therapy for anti-PD-1-resistant metastatic lung cancer. Produced via immunoSEQ multiplex PCR; TCRdb's table is partial and in-frame only. Here the sample spans 45,000 to 75,000 clones, around 86% being singletons. Sequenced here: blood, sampled at baseline. These receptors were collected from a person aged 25-80 years with non-small cell lung cancer. CDR3s include the opening cysteine and the closing phenylalanine or tryptophan. Each record gives: clone size, D gene, V gene, J gene, CDR3 length, CDR3 protein, CDR3 DNA. A D gene is named only where the DNA matches it firmly. For some rows the clone size is stated as once, few or many, or as a class when expanded; others skip it.

clone_size: once
d_call: NA
v_call: TRBV5-1
j_call: TRBJ2-7
cdr3_length: 14
cdr3_aa: CASSNRPGPDEQYF
cdr3_nt: TGCGCCAGCAGCAATCGCCCCGGCCCTGACGAGCAGTACTTC

clone_size: NA
d_call: NA
v_call: TRBV19
j_call: TRBJ2-3
cdr3_length: 14
cdr3_aa: CASSLQGRANTQYF
cdr3_nt: TGTGCCAGTAGTCTCCAGGGGAGGGCAAATACGCAGTATTTT

clone_size: NA
d_call: NA
v_call: TRBV27
j_call: TRBJ2-1
cdr3_length: 13
cdr3_aa: CASTGSQDHEQFF
cdr3_nt: TGTGCCAGCACCGGGTCTCAGGACCATGAGCAGTTCTTC

clone_size: NA
d_call: NA
v_call: TRBV2
j_call: TRBJ1-5
cdr3_length: 12
cdr3_aa: CASTSDGPPQHF
cdr3_nt: TGTGCCAGCACTTCGGACGGTCCGCCCCAGCATTTT

clone_size: NA
d_call: NA
v_call: TRBV6-5
j_call: TRBJ2-6
cdr3_length: 14
cdr3_aa: CASSYRTGANVLTF
cdr3_nt: TGTGCCAGCAGTTACCGCACTGGGGCCAACGTCCTGACTTTC

clone_size: NA
d_call: NA
v_call: TRBV14
j_call: TRBJ2-3
cdr3_length: 16
cdr3_aa: CASSQLGGSSTDTQYF
cdr3_nt: TGTGCCAGCAGCCAACTTGGGGGGTCTAGCACAGATACGCAGTATTTT

clone_size: NA
d_call: NA
v_call: TRBV27
j_call: TRBJ1-1
cdr3_length: 14
cdr3_aa: CASGKGVWDTEAFF
cdr3_nt: TGTGCCAGCGGAAAGGGGGTCTGGGACACTGAAGCTTTCTTT

clone_size: NA
d_call: NA
v_call: TRBV12-5
j_call: TRBJ1-1
cdr3_length: 13
cdr3_aa: CASGFQIDGEAFF
cdr3_nt: TGTGCTAGTGGTTTTCAAATCGATGGTGAAGCTTTCTTT

clone_size: NA
d_call: NA
v_call: TRBV7-9
j_call: TRBJ1-4
cdr3_length: 16
cdr3_aa: CASSLAGEGGNEKLFF
cdr3_nt: TGTGCCAGCAGCTTAGCGGGAGAGGGGGGTAATGAAAAACTGTTTTTT

clone_size: once
d_call: NA
v_call: TRBV18
j_call: TRBJ2-7
cdr3_length: 16
cdr3_aa: CASSPPPGSALYEQYF
cdr3_nt: TGTGCCAGCTCACCACCTCCCGGATCCGCCCTCTACGAGCAGTACTTC

clone_size: NA
d_call: NA
v_call: TRBV12-5
j_call: TRBJ1-5
cdr3_length: 13
cdr3_aa: CASGPFTREPQHF
cdr3_nt: TGTGCTAGTGGCCCCTTTACGCGGGAGCCCCAGCATTTT

clone_size: NA
d_call: NA
v_call: TRBV6-1
j_call: TRBJ1-3
cdr3_length: 17
cdr3_aa: CASSEIVSSSSGNTIYF
cdr3_nt: TGTGCCAGCAGTGAAATTGTAAGCTCCAGCTCTGGAAACACCATATATTTT

clone_size: once
d_call: NA
v_call: TRBV27
j_call: TRBJ1-3
cdr3_length: 14
cdr3_aa: CASSLSNTGNTIYF
cdr3_nt: TGTGCCAGCAGTTTATCAAATACTGGAAACACCATATATTTT

clone_size: NA
d_call: NA
v_call: TRBV11-3
j_call: TRBJ2-1
cdr3_length: 13
cdr3_aa: CASSLGVGGQQFF
cdr3_nt: TGTGCCAGCAGCTTAGGGGTCGGGGGTCAGCAGTTCTTC

clone_size: NA
d_call: TRBD2
v_call: TRBV5-6
j_call: TRBJ2-1
cdr3_length: 14
cdr3_aa: CASSWGWEGSEQFF
cdr3_nt: TGTGCCAGCAGCTGGGGGTGGGAGGGCAGTGAGCAGTTCTTC

clone_size: NA
d_call: NA
v_call: TRBV3-1/TRBV3-2
j_call: TRBJ1-2
cdr3_length: 13
cdr3_aa: CASSPTSREGYTF
cdr3_nt: TGTGCCAGCAGCCCGACTTCCAGGGAGGGCTACACCTTC

clone_size: NA
d_call: NA
v_call: TRBV12-3/TRBV12-4
j_call: TRBJ1-5
cdr3_length: 13
cdr3_aa: CASSLEGISAQHF
cdr3_nt: TGTGCCAGCAGTTTGGAGGGGATCTCGGCCCAGCATTTT

clone_size: NA
d_call: NA
v_call: TRBV28
j_call: TRBJ1-1
cdr3_length: 16
cdr3_aa: CASSLISLGMNTEAFF
cdr3_nt: TGTGCCAGCAGTTTAATCTCCTTGGGTATGAACACTGAAGCTTTCTTT

clone_size: NA
d_call: TRBD2
v_call: TRBV7-2
j_call: TRBJ2-7
cdr3_length: 13
cdr3_aa: CASRVGLASEQYF
cdr3_nt: TGTGCCAGCAGGGTAGGACTAGCCTCCGAGCAGTACTTC

clone_size: NA
d_call: NA
v_call: TRBV6-2/TRBV6-3
j_call: TRBJ1-1
cdr3_length: 15
cdr3_aa: CASSPYSQGNTEAFF
cdr3_nt: TGTGCCAGCAGCCCCTATTCACAGGGGAACACTGAAGCTTTCTTT

clone_size: NA
d_call: TRBD1
v_call: TRBV10-3
j_call: TRBJ1-2
cdr3_length: 13
cdr3_aa: CAISDGTGYGYTF
cdr3_nt: TGTGCCATCAGTGACGGGACAGGTTATGGCTACACCTTC

clone_size: once
d_call: TRBD1
v_call: TRBV7-3
j_call: TRBJ1-1
cdr3_length: 14
cdr3_aa: CASSLGQGNTEAFF
cdr3_nt: TGTGCCAGCAGCTTAGGACAGGGGAACACTGAAGCTTTCTTT